A selection of T cell receptor beta chains follows, all from one sample in a study of shared clonotypes between healthy human individuals. The table came from immunoSEQ multiplex PCR; TCRdb's copy has only in-frame clones and leaves some out. The table lists roughly 640,000 clones, roughly 70% of them singletons, with about 1.7% in the top ten. Sample: memory CD4+ T cells sorted from blood. These receptors were collected from a woman in her twenties or thirties in good health. Both conserved end residues are part of each CDR3. The order of the fields is J gene, clone size, V gene, D gene, CDR3 protein, CDR3 DNA. The D gene is left open where the match is weak. Only some rows state a clone size, as once, few, many or a class for expanded clones.

TRBJ1-1	.	TRBV19	.	CASRSGGSTEAFF	TGTGCCAGCAGGAGCGGTGGAAGCACTGAAGCTTTCTTT
TRBJ2-7	.	TRBV6-6	.	CASSVRGGEQYF	TGTGCCAGCAGTGTCAGGGGCGGCGAGCAGTACTTC
TRBJ1-2	few	TRBV6-1	.	CASSESLARGYGYTF	TGTGCCAGCAGTGAATCGTTGGCTAGGGGCTATGGCTACACCTTC
TRBJ2-7	.	TRBV4-2	.	CASSQDPGPSYEQYF	TGTGCCAGCAGCCAAGATCCGGGCCCGAGCTACGAGCAGTACTTC
TRBJ1-5	.	TRBV11-2	TRBD1	CASSSQGEGQPQHF	TGTGCCAGCAGCTCTCAGGGGGAAGGTCAGCCCCAGCATTTT
TRBJ2-2	.	TRBV5-5	.	CASSQDLPAGELFF	TGTGCCAGCAGCCAAGATCTCCCAGCCGGGGAGCTGTTTTTT
TRBJ2-7	.	TRBV19	TRBD2	CASSSRTSGIFYEQYF	TGTGCCAGTAGTTCCCGGACTAGCGGTATATTCTACGAGCAGTACTTC
TRBJ2-7	.	TRBV2	.	CASSELLYEQYF	TGTGCCAGCAGTGAACTCCTCTACGAGCAGTACTTC
TRBJ2-7	few	TRBV6-1	.	CASTQPATDSYEQYF	TGTGCCAGCACCCAGCCCGCGACAGACTCCTACGAGCAGTACTTC
TRBJ2-1	once	TRBV10-3	TRBD1	CAISAGQGASDGNNEQFF	TGTGCCATCAGTGCCGGACAGGGGGCATCTGATGGGAACAATGAGCAGTTCTTC
TRBJ2-2	.	TRBV5-5	TRBD1	CASRRPQGAGELFF	TGTGCCAGCAGACGCCCCCAGGGGGCCGGGGAGCTGTTTTTT
TRBJ2-7	.	TRBV5-6	.	CASSLRGSLSYEQYF	TGTGCCAGCAGCCTCCGGGGCTCCCTGTCCTACGAGCAGTACTTC
TRBJ2-7	.	TRBV11-2	.	CASSFLRDSAVREQYF	TGTGCCAGCAGCTTCCTCCGGGACTCTGCTGTCCGCGAGCAGTACTTC
TRBJ1-4	.	TRBV7-9	.	CASSPPGRNNEKLFF	TGTGCCAGCAGCCCACCGGGCAGAAATAATGAAAAACTGTTTTTT
TRBJ2-1	.	TRBV7-7	.	CASSTGLYNEQFF	TGTGCCAGCAGCACAGGGCTCTACAATGAGCAGTTCTTC
TRBJ1-2	.	TRBV7-9	.	CASSGARSVGYTF	TGTGCCAGCAGCGGGGCTCGGAGTGTGGGCTACACCTTC
TRBJ2-7	few	TRBV5-1	.	CASSLGYISYEQYF	TGCGCCAGCAGCTTGGGTTACATATCCTACGAGCAGTACTTC
TRBJ2-3	.	TRBV18	.	CASSPDSPPDTQYF	TGTGCCAGCTCACCAGACAGCCCGCCAGATACGCAGTATTTT
TRBJ2-3	many	TRBV9	.	CASSPRGNTQYF	TGTGCCAGCAGCCCGAGGGGAAATACGCAGTATTTT
TRBJ1-2	.	TRBV11-2	TRBD1	CASRGLTGGDGYTF	TGTGCCAGCAGGGGGCTTACAGGGGGTGATGGCTACACCTTC
TRBJ2-2	.	TRBV5-1	.	CASSLGAEGTGELFF	TGCGCCAGCAGTCTAGGGGCCGAAGGAACCGGGGAGCTGTTTTTT
TRBJ2-7	.	TRBV7-9	.	CASSLRIHYEQYF	TGTGCCAGCAGCTTAAGAATCCACTACGAGCAGTACTTC
TRBJ1-5	.	TRBV2	.	CASQATDQPQHF	TGTGCCAGTCAGGCAACCGATCAGCCCCAGCATTTT
TRBJ2-3	.	TRBV6-4	TRBD2	CASSGEASGIYTQYF	TGTGCCAGCAGTGGAGAGGCTAGCGGGATATATACGCAGTATTTT
TRBJ1-5	.	TRBV7-2	TRBD1	CASSLRTGSSNQPQHF	TGTGCCAGCAGCTTGCGGACAGGAAGTAGCAATCAGCCCCAGCATTTT
TRBJ2-7	once	TRBV13	TRBD2	CASSPGLGASYEQYF	TGTGCCAGCAGCCCGGGACTAGGAGCCTCGTACGAGCAGTACTTC
TRBJ2-7	many	TRBV28	TRBD2	CASRPSGTSYYEQYF	TGTGCCAGCCGCCCCTCCGGGACTAGCTACTACGAGCAGTACTTC